The count of the clone carrying this TCR beta chain is one. The target antigen is unknown. The data stem from a study of siplizumab effects on memory and regulatory T cells. Study-wide results and caveats: Siplizumab produced a significant reduction in alloreactive sequences that were traceable to unstimulated CD4+ memory cells. Memory cells seemed less diverse than naive T cells, which also seemed major contributors to the alloresponse. Whether the proliferating Tregs (from siplizumab cultures) were suppressive was not confirmed.

V was cut by 6 bases and J by 3 bases, with 21 bases left in between. Per the germline V gene, CDR1 is LNHDA and CDR2 is SQIVND (reference sequence). The CDR3 contains 17 residues. Assayed TCR templates numbered about 10^5 for each sample. Clones were read by immunoSEQ multiplex PCR, and TCRdb kept only the in-frame ones, dropping some. The table records 85,000 to 130,000 clones, 85% to 95% of them present only once. The sequence was obtained from a human donor in good health. The chain joins TRBV19 to TRBJ1-3; D ambiguous. The sequenced material came from Tregs sorted from blood. This CDR3 is CASRADSLRPVGNTIYF. CDR3 DNA sequence: TGTGCCAGTAGAGCGGACTCGTTGAGACCGGTTGGAAACACCATATATTTT.